This T cell receptor beta chain was captured by sequencing in a study of blood T cell repertoires in COVID-19. Unmatched junction bases numbered 9, after V lost 7 bases and J lost 5 bases. The CDR3 consists of 13 residues. Germline V gives CDR1 GTSNPN, CDR2 SVGIG (reference sequence). The protocol was immunoSEQ multiplex PCR, while the TCRdb copy is restricted to in-frame clones and leaves out a portion. The table includes 250,000 to 300,000 clones, 70% to 90% detected once. The sequencing sample was made of PBMCs or T cells enriched from blood (not recorded which). The chain has TRBV30 and TRBJ1-2, with TRBD1 matching over 8 bases. This TCR came from a young man who had recovered from COVID-19. The CDR3 sequence: CASGTGVGYGYTF. CDR3 DNA: TGTGCCTCTGGGACAGGCGTCGGGTATGGCTACACCTTC.